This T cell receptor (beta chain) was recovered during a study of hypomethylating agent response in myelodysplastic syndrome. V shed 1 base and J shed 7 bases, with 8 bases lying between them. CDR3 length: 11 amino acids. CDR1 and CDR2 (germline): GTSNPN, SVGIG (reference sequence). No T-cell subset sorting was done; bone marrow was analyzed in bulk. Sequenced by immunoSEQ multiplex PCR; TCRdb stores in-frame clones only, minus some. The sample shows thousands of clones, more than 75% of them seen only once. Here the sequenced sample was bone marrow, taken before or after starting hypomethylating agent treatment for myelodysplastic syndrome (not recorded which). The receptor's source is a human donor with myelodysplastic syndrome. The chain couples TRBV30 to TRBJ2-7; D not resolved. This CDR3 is CAWSEGNEQYF. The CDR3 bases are TGTGCCTGGAGTGAAGGGAATGAGCAGTACTTC.